Listed here are 15 T cell receptor beta chains from one sample, sequenced in a study of blood T cell repertoires in COVID-19. Sequencing was performed with immunoSEQ multiplex PCR; in TCRdb, only in-frame clones are kept and a portion is missing. Of about 490,000 clones listed, around 85% are singletons. The sample taken for sequencing was peripheral blood. The source of these receptors is a human donor in a cohort sampled during active COVID-19.

This clone appeared a few times. The gene calls are TRBV7-2 and TRBJ1-4, with 10 bases aligning to TRBD1. This CDR3 spans 16 amino acids. Germline loops: CDR1 SGHTA, CDR2 FQGNSA. V shed 5 bases and J 5 bases; nucleotides not matched to a gene: 8. The DNA of the CDR3 is TGTGCCAGCAGCCCGAGGACAGGGGGTACCAATGAAAAACTGTTTTTT. It specifies CASSPRTGGTNEKLFF.

The rearrangement uses TRBV6-1 and TRBJ1-5, with 8 bases identical to TRBD1. CDR3 length: 16 residues. Unmatched junction bases numbered 6, after V lost 3 bases and J lost 2 bases. Germline V gene sequence: CDR1 MNHNS, CDR2 SASEGT. CDR3 nucleotides: TGTGCCAGCAGTGACGGACAGGGTATTGGCAATCAGCCCCAGCATTTT. It yields the protein CASSDGQGIGNQPQHF.

The genes are TRBV18 and TRBJ2-5; perhaps TRBD2 as D (5 bases). This CDR3 comprises 14 residues. Between the trimmed V and J ends, which lost 6 bases and 2 bases, there was a span of 13 bases. Per the germline V gene, CDR1 is KGHSH and CDR2 is LQKENI. The CDR3 reads CASSRAVRQETQYF. The CDR3 DNA reads as TGTGCCAGCTCCAGAGCGGTGAGGCAAGAGACCCAGTACTTC.

A few counts support this clone. The chain joins TRBV2 to TRBJ1-5; tentative D call: TRBD1 (5 bases). Trimming left V 7 bases short and J 5 bases short, with 12 bases between. The CDR3 spans 13 residues. Germline-derived CDR1 and CDR2 are SNHLY and FYNNEI. CDR3 region: CASTGDPYQPQHF. CDR3 DNA sequence: TGTGCCAGCACGGGGGACCCGTATCAGCCCCAGCATTTT. The entire variable domain, with the rest obtained from reference TRBV2 and TRBJ1-5, is as follows: EPEVTQTPSHQVTQMGQEVILRCVPISNHLYFYWYRQILGQKVEFLVSFYNNEISEKSEIFDDQFSVERPDGSNFTLKIRSTKLEDSAMYFCASTGDPYQPQHFGDGTRLSIL.

The V and J genes are TRBV19 and TRBJ1-2; 9 nucleotides align to TRBD1. With 5 bases clipped from V and 6 bases from J, the junction kept 7 bases outside the gene matches. From germline, CDR1 is LNHDA and CDR2 SQIVND (reference sequence). The CDR3 totals 14 residues. The CDR3 bases are TGTGCCAGTAGTGTCACACAGGGGGCTGATGGCTACACCTTC. Residues: CASSVTQGADGYTF. The complete variable domain, with remaining parts taken from reference TRBV19 and TRBJ1-2, reads DGGITQSPKYLFRKEGQNVTLSCEQNLNHDAMYWYRQDPGQGLRLIYYSQIVNDFQKGDIAEGYSVSREKKESFPLTVTSAQKNPTAFYLCASSVTQGADGYTFGSGTRLTVV.

J is TRBJ2-5 and V is TRBV28; the match to TRBD1 covers 10 bases. J gave up 7 bases and V 6 bases, and 5 bases lay outside the gene matches. The CDR3 loop spans 13 amino acids. Per the germline V gene, CDR1 is MDHEN and CDR2 is SYDVKM. As DNA, the CDR3 is TGTGCCAGCAGCCCCGGGACAGGGGTGACCCAGTACTTC. Its translation: CASSPGTGVTQYF. Full variable domain (missing parts from reference TRBV28 and TRBJ2-5): DVKVTQSSRYLVKRTGEKVFLECVQDMDHENMFWYRQDPGLGLRLIYFSYDVKMKEKGDIPEGYSVSREKKERFSLILESASTNQTSMYLCASSPGTGVTQYFGPGTRLLVL.

The genes are TRBV20-1 and TRBJ2-2; no clear D. CDR1 and CDR2 (germline): DFQATT, SNEGSKA (reference sequence). The CDR3 has 13 amino acids. V lost 3 bases and J 0 bases, leaving 5 bases between the germline ends. In DNA form, the CDR3 reads TGCAGTGCTAGTCCCTCGAACACCGGGGAGCTGTTTTTT. Translation gives CSASPSNTGELFF.

V and J are TRBV30 and TRBJ1-2; the D is unclear. V lost 2 bases and J lost 3, with 16 bases in between. The CDR3 is made up of 15 amino acids. Germline values: CDR1 GTSNPN, CDR2 SVGIG (reference sequence). The CDR3 here is CAWSPPGDADYGYTF. The CDR3 DNA sequence: TGTGCCTGGAGTCCTCCCGGGGATGCTGACTATGGCTACACCTTC.

This chain links TRBV19 with TRBJ2-3, with 8 bases that match TRBD2. V lost 5 bases and J lost 6; bases outside the gene matches: 7. CDR3 length equals 14 residues. CDR1 LNHDA and CDR2 SQIVND come from the germline V gene (reference sequence). CDR3 in amino acids: CASSPKAGADTQYF. Written as DNA, the CDR3 is TGTGCCAGTAGTCCGAAAGCGGGAGCGGATACGCAGTATTTT.

This chain uses TRBV19 with TRBJ2-4; maybe TRBD1 (5 bases). Trimming took off 3 bases at V and 5 bases at J, with 14 bases between the two ends. The germline V gene has CDR1 LNHDA and CDR2 SQIVND (reference sequence). The length of the CDR3 is 15 residues. The CDR3 sequence is CASSISRVSQNIQYF. The CDR3 nucleotides read TGTGCCAGTAGTATCAGCAGGGTATCCCAAAACATTCAGTACTTC.

The rearrangement links TRBV7-8 to TRBJ2-7; TRBD2 aligns across 11 bases. With V trimmed by 5 bases and J by 6 bases, 12 bases remained unmatched. This CDR3 is built from 16 residues. Germline V gene data show CDR1 as SGHVS and CDR2 as FQNEAQ. Here the CDR3 DNA reads TGTGCCAGCAGCCAGACCGGGACTAGCGGAGTGGGCGAGCAGTACTTC. Its translation is CASSQTGTSGVGEQYF.

The V and J genes are TRBV7-2 and TRBJ1-2; TRBD1 aligns across 7 bases. The CDR3 loop spans 14 amino acids. V lost 1 base to trimming and J lost 5 bases; unmatched junction nucleotides: 4. CDR1 SGHTA and CDR2 FQGNSA come from the germline V gene. The CDR3 loop reads CASSLGQGIYGYTF. CDR3 in DNA: TGTGCCAGCAGCTTAGGACAGGGAATATATGGCTACACCTTC.

V is TRBV27 and J is TRBJ2-1; 8 bases are shared with TRBD1. J gave up 8 bases and V 3 bases, and 6 bases lay outside the gene matches. CDR1 and CDR2 from the germline V gene are MNHEY and SMNVEV (reference sequence). The CDR3 is 14 amino acids. The chain's CDR3 is CASSFGQGGDEQFF. The CDR3 DNA follows: TGTGCCAGCAGTTTCGGACAGGGTGGGGATGAGCAGTTCTTC.

This clone occurred once. This chain uses TRBV30 with TRBJ2-3, with D maybe TRBD2 (5 bases). The CDR3 length is 15 residues. Germline V gene sequence: CDR1 GTSNPN, CDR2 SVGIG (reference sequence). Trimming pared 2 bases from V and 1 base from J, leaving 13 bases between. CDR3 nucleotides: TGTGCCTGGAGTCGGACTGGCGGCGGCACAGATACGCAGTATTTT. The encoded protein is CAWSRTGGGTDTQYF.

V gene TRBV9 combines with J gene TRBJ2-1; TRBD1 agrees at 7 bases. V trimming: 2 bases; J trimming: 8 bases; junction bases outside the gene matches: 10. The germline CDR1 and CDR2 sequences are SGDLS and YYNGEE. The CDR3 spans 15 residues. The CDR3 DNA is TGTGCCAGCAGCGTGACAGGGAGAGATAACGATGAGCAGTTCTTC. Its translation: CASSVTGRDNDEQFF.